The T cell receptor (beta chain) described here comes from a study of blood T cell repertoires in COVID-19. In the study overall: Sources were T cells, B-cell-depleted T cells, or PBMCs; the material itself was cDNA or gDNA.

Germline CDR1 is KGHDR and CDR2 is SFDVKD. The CDR3 has 13 amino acids. Trimming removed 4 bases from V and 11 bases from J, with 16 bases in between. Authors' analysis steps: Amplifying reference gene primers gave estimates of nucleated cell counts. Profiled with immunoSEQ multiplex PCR; TCRdb holds only in-frame clones, not every one. V, J and clone size were drawn from that table, and D and trimming were deduced from the DNA. The table shows about 220,000 clones, with over 60% occurring only once. The chain carries TRBV24-1 and TRBJ1-1; no reliable D call. The receptor was isolated from a woman in her 70s with acute or convalescent COVID-19. The sample consisted of peripheral blood. The CDR3 is CATSETRRLRAFF. DNA of the CDR3: TGTGCCACCAGTGAAACTCGCAGGTTACGTGCTTTCTTT.